A single sample gave rise to the 20 T cell receptor beta chains below, sequenced in a study of T cells in Graves' hyperthyroidism and ophthalmopathy. The TCR beta CDR3 regions underwent amplification using RNA transcripts as the source. The HTBI set primed first-round TCR CDR3 RT-PCR. TCRdb called the multiplex PCR reads again in MiXCR, with one record for every CDR3 protein. The top ten hold around 27% of the sample, which has a few hundred thousand distinct CDR3 sequences, roughly 20% seen once. Sequences were obtained from blood. The receptors shown here come from a man between 18 and 29 years old with Graves' hyperthyroidism.

Many counts were recorded for this clonotype. The chain is built from TRBV5-5 and TRBJ2-5; a weak D match, TRBD2 (5 bases). CDR3 length: 16 residues. CDR1 and CDR2 from the germline V gene are SGHKS and YYEKEE (reference sequence). Trimming stripped 1 base from V and 2 bases from J, with 15 bases between. For the CDR3, the DNA is TGTGCCAGCAGCTTGCTCATCCGGGGTTATCAAGAGACCCAGTACTTC. It yields the protein CASSLLIRGYQETQYF.

This clonotype was picked up a small number of times. A much larger clone sits a single nucleotide away, making a read error possible. The J gene is TRBJ1-1, the V gene TRBV28, with D perhaps TRBD1 (6 bases). The CDR3 extends over 13 amino acids. The V gene's germline CDR1 is MDHEN and CDR2 SYDVKM. Written as DNA, the CDR3 is TGTGCCCGCAGTCCCCGGGGGGGCTCTGAAGCTTTCTTT. Translated, it gives CARSPRGGSEAFF.

This clonotype has a count of ten or more. V is TRBV15 and J is TRBJ1-5, with D perhaps matching TRBD1 (5 bases). This CDR3 has 15 amino acids. Germline lookup yields CDR1 LNHNV and CDR2 YYDKDF (reference sequence). Trimming shortened V by 4 bases and J by 3 bases, and 13 bases separated the two germline ends. The DNA for the CDR3 is TGTGCCACCAGCACCATGACAGAGCCCAATCAGCCCCAGCATTTT. Translated, it gives CATSTMTEPNQPQHF.

As regards this clonotype: An end of the junction does not agree with germline; a read error may underlie this. J is TRBJ2-7 and V is TRBV11-2; possible D gene TRBD1, 6 bases. Germline-derived CDR1 and CDR2 are SGHAT and FQNNGV. This CDR3 is 13 amino acids long. The CDR3 sequence: CSSSYSRGYEQYF. The CDR3, as DNA: TGTTCCAGCAGCTACTCCAGGGGCTACGAGCAGTACTTC.

This clonotype was observed many times. The DNA for the CDR3 is TGTGCCAGCAGGGACGGGACCCGGTATAGCAATCAGCCCCAGCATTTT. Translated: CASRDGTRYSNQPQHF. This chain links TRBV7-8 with TRBJ1-5, with a possible D match to TRBD1 (5 bases). V was pared by 6 bases and J by 0 bases, with 15 bases between. There are 16 residues in the CDR3. CDR1 SGHVS and CDR2 FQNEAQ come from the germline V gene.

This chain uses TRBV24-1 with TRBJ1-2; D remains unclear. There are 13 residues in the CDR3. V lost 4 bases, J lost 3 bases, and 8 bases lay in between. CDR1 KGHDR and CDR2 SFDVKD come from the germline V gene. The CDR3 loop reads CATSEEGHYGYTF. The CDR3 DNA sequence: TGTGCCACCAGTGAAGAGGGCCACTATGGCTACACCTTC.

Of note for this clonotype: This could be a read error, since a much larger clone is one nucleotide away. The final CDR3 position lacks the conserved phenylalanine or tryptophan, pointing to a likely read error. Here the CDR3 DNA reads TGTGCCATCGGCAGGGGTTCGACGGGGGAGCTGTTTTAT. Its translation is CAIGRGSTGELFY. The V gene is TRBV10-3, the J gene TRBJ2-2; D is perhaps TRBD1 (6 bases). V lost 8 bases and J 8 bases, leaving 15 bases between the germline ends. The CDR3 runs 13 residues. Germline V gene sequence: CDR1 ENHRY, CDR2 SYGVKD.

This clonotype appeared a single time. The J gene is TRBJ1-1, the V gene TRBV12-3 or TRBV12-4, with D possibly matching TRBD1 (5 bases). This CDR3 has 14 amino acids. The V end lost 5 bases, the J end lost 4 bases, and 14 bases lay between the germline ends. CDR3 protein: CASSPGTHLTEAFF. The CDR3 bases are TGTGCCAGCAGTCCCGGGACCCATCTCACTGAAGCTTTCTTT.

J is TRBJ2-7 and V is TRBV14; D is possibly TRBD2 (6 bases). Per the germline V gene, CDR1 is SGHDN and CDR2 is FVKESK. The CDR3 spans 15 residues. The V end lost 1 base, the J end lost 6 bases, and 16 bases lay between the germline ends. CDR3 protein: CASSQVGGGIGEQYF. Written as DNA, the CDR3 is TGTGCCAGCAGCCAAGTCGGGGGAGGTATCGGCGAGCAGTACTTC.

This clonotype showed up many times. This chain joins TRBV11-1 and TRBJ1-2; unclear D gene. The germline gives CDR1 SGHAT, CDR2 FQDESV (reference sequence). The V gene lost 1 base and the J gene lost 4 bases, with 13 bases spanning the gap. The CDR3 length is 15 residues. The CDR3 DNA follows: TGTGCCAGCAGCTTAGGACGGACGGAAGGCTATGGCTACACCTTC. Its protein is CASSLGRTEGYGYTF.

This clonotype has ten or more counts. The V call is TRBV27, the J call TRBJ2-4; 9 bases line up with TRBD1. Germline assignment: CDR1 MNHEY and CDR2 SMNVEV (reference sequence). The CDR3 runs 14 residues. J lost 6 bases, V lost 5 bases, and 5 bases had no gene match. The CDR3, as DNA: TGTGCCAGCAGTCGACAGGGGGGGCTAAACATTCAGTACTTC. Amino acid sequence: CASSRQGGLNIQYF.

The CDR3 DNA follows: TGTGCCAGCAGCATAAGTTTTTTGCGCCAGCCCCAGCATTTT. Its protein is CASSISFLRQPQHF. The rearrangement links TRBV9 to TRBJ1-5; D ambiguous. Between the trimmed V and J ends, which lost 4 bases and 7 bases, there was a span of 15 bases. CDR3 length: 14 amino acids. Per germline, CDR1 SGDLS and CDR2 YYNGEE. Together with reference TRBV9 and TRBJ1-5, the CDR3 gives the full variable domain: DSGVTQTPKHLITATGQRVTLRCSPRSGDLSVYWYQQSLDQGLQFLIQYYNGEERAKGNILERFSAQQFPDLHSELNLSSLELGDSALYFCASSISFLRQPQHFGDGTRLSIL.

This clonotype was seen many times. The rearrangement joins TRBV7-8 to TRBJ1-1, with 8 bases fitting TRBD1. Germline trimming cut 5 bases from V and 4 bases from J; bases unmatched to any gene: 9. This CDR3 is 15 amino acids long. CDR1 and CDR2 (germline): SGHVS, FQNEAQ. In nucleotides, the CDR3 is TGTGCCAGCAGCCCTCACAGGGGGGAAGGCACTGAAGCTTTCTTT. It translates to CASSPHRGEGTEAFF. Full variable domain (remainder filled in from reference TRBV7-8 and TRBJ1-1): GAGVSQSPRYKVAKRGQDVALRCDPISGHVSLFWYQQALGQGPEFLTYFQNEAQLDKSGLPSDRFFAERPEGSVSTLKIQRTQQEDSAVYLCASSPHRGEGTEAFFGQGTRLTVV.

This clonotype was seen at least ten times. The rearrangement links TRBV6-2 or TRBV6-3 to TRBJ2-5; maybe TRBD1 (7 bases). This CDR3 is 14 amino acids long. Germline V gene sequence: CDR1 MNHEY, CDR2 SVGEGT. Trimming cost V 7 bases and J 2 bases, with 14 bases left between them. CDR3 amino acids: CASTRQGGQETQYF. The CDR3 DNA sequence: TGTGCCAGCACCCGCCAGGGGGGTCAAGAGACCCAGTACTTC.

The gene calls are TRBV19 and TRBJ1-1; maybe TRBD1 (5 bases). Germline-derived CDR1 and CDR2 are LNHDA and SQIVND (reference sequence). V was cut by 9 bases and J by 5 bases, with 13 bases left in between. The CDR3 totals 12 residues. CDR3: CASTLWGTEAFF. The CDR3 DNA reads as TGTGCCAGCACCCTTTGGGGGACTGAAGCTTTCTTT.

This clonotype was recorded many times. The chain joins TRBV6-5 to TRBJ2-2; either TRBD1 or TRBD2 may fit D (6 bases each). CDR3 size: 16 residues. Looked up from germline, CDR1 is MNHEY and CDR2 is SVGAGI. Trimming cost V 1 base and J 4 bases, with 13 bases left between them. CDR3 region: CASSYYRARGTGELFF. CDR3 DNA: TGTGCCAGCAGTTACTACAGGGCGCGGGGCACCGGGGAGCTGTTTTTT.

The chain has TRBV20-1 and TRBJ1-6; D is uncertain. Trimming pared 3 bases from V and 5 bases from J, leaving 14 bases between. The CDR3 has 15 residues. Germline V lookup: CDR1 DFQATT, CDR2 SNEGSKA (reference sequence). In DNA, the CDR3 is TGCAGTGCTAGGTCCCTGACCCCAGATAATTCACCCCTCCACTTT. Its translation is CSARSLTPDNSPLHF.

CDR3 DNA sequence: TGTGCCAGCAGTTACGAGGGTACTTTTGAAACTGAAGCTTTCTTT. As protein: CASSYEGTFETEAFF. This rearrangement joins TRBV6-2 or TRBV6-3 to TRBJ1-1; D is undetermined. CDR3 length: 15 residues. CDR1 and CDR2 (germline): MNHEY, SVGEGT. The V end was cut by 2 bases, the J end by 5 bases, with 15 bases between.

This clonotype was seen only a few times. This chain uses TRBV7-9 with TRBJ1-2, with D unclear. CDR1 and CDR2 (germline): SEHNR, FQNEAQ (reference sequence). The CDR3 spans 12 residues. Trimming stripped 2 bases from V and 8 bases from J, with 9 bases between. CDR3 nucleotide sequence: TGTGCCAGCAGCTTAATTAGAAGAGGCTACACCTTC. Protein sequence: CASSLIRRGYTF.

The DNA of the CDR3 is TGCAGTGCTAGAGTGGGCCAGACCGGGACTGGACCTTCCTACGAGCAGTACTTC. Amino acids: CSARVGQTGTGPSYEQYF. The V call is TRBV20-1, the J call TRBJ2-7; perhaps TRBD2 as D (6 bases). Trimming took 1 base from V and 1 from J, leaving 23 bases between them. Germline V gives CDR1 DFQATT, CDR2 SNEGSKA (reference sequence). The CDR3 runs 18 residues.